The 16 T cell receptor beta chains in this list originate from one sample, sequenced in a study of shared T cell receptors in the human thymus. Here immunoSEQ multiplex PCR was the method, and the copy in TCRdb shows in-frame clones only, minus some. The table records 650,000 to 950,000 clones, 70% to 90% of them present only once. The same data also contributed to another study, on human thymus T cells.

Sequenced: thymocytes. Source of these receptors: a girl under three years old with a congenital heart defect.

Note on this clone: Germline is not matched at one junction end, which may reflect a read error. This chain connects TRBV4-3 to TRBJ1-1; D perhaps matches TRBD1 (5 bases). Germline V CDR1 and CDR2: LGHNA, YSLEER. CDR3 size: 11 residues. DNA for the CDR3: TGCGCCAGCAGCCAGGAGGGGTCTTCTGTCTTT. Its protein is CASSQEGSSVF.

This clone was seen once. The rearrangement joins TRBV19 to TRBJ2-7, with TRBD2 as a possible D gene (5 bases). The CDR3 length is 12 residues. V was clipped by 7 bases and J by 6 bases, with 13 bases between them. CDR1 and CDR2 from the germline V gene are LNHDA and SQIVND (reference sequence). CDR3 DNA: TGTGCCAGTAATGGGGAGATGGGCGAGCAGTACTTC. Its protein is CASNGEMGEQYF.

The sample holds one count of this clone. The chain carries TRBV29-1 and TRBJ1-4, with no clear D. Deletions cut 7 bases from V and 0 bases from J, with 9 bases between. This CDR3 has 13 amino acids. Germline V gives CDR1 SQVTM, CDR2 ANQGSEA. In nucleotides, the CDR3 is TGCAGCGCCTGCGGTGCAACTAATGAAAAACTGTTTTTT. Its translation: CSACGATNEKLFF.

This chain links TRBV6-1 with TRBJ1-5; a weak D match, TRBD1 (6 bases). This CDR3 has 15 residues. Germline assignment: CDR1 MNHNS and CDR2 SASEGT. V gave up 5 bases and J gave up 5 bases, with 16 bases separating them. The CDR3 region has the DNA TGTGCCAGCAGTCGGCGAGGCAGGGGAGATCAGCCCCAGCATTTT. Its protein is CASSRRGRGDQPQHF.

The chain has TRBV4-1 and TRBJ1-4; 8 nucleotides match TRBD1. This CDR3 region has 14 residues. CDR1 and CDR2 (germline): MGHRA, YSYEKL. The V segment lost 5 bases and the J segment 4 bases; nucleotides outside the gene matches: 3. CDR3 sequence reads: CASSRDRFNEKLFF. CDR3 nucleotides: TGCGCCAGCAGCAGGGACAGGTTTAATGAAAAACTGTTTTTT.

The chain is built from TRBV4-1 and TRBJ2-7; D is undetermined. The CDR3 loop spans 15 amino acids. Per the germline V gene, CDR1 is MGHRA and CDR2 is YSYEKL. V was cut by 0 bases and J by 1 base, with 10 bases left in between. The chain's CDR3 is CASSQDSNPSYEQYF. CDR3 sequence (DNA): TGCGCCAGCAGCCAAGATAGTAACCCTTCCTACGAGCAGTACTTC.

The rearrangement uses TRBV19 and TRBJ2-2; 8 nucleotides agree with TRBD2. V was pared by 3 bases and J by 7 bases, with 10 bases of the junction left unmatched. CDR1 and CDR2 from the germline V gene are LNHDA and SQIVND (reference sequence). The CDR3 is made up of 16 amino acids. CDR3: CASSIFQARGDGELFF. Written as DNA, the CDR3 is TGTGCCAGTAGTATTTTTCAGGCGCGGGGGGACGGGGAGCTGTTTTTT.

Only a few counts were recorded for this clone. The chain is built from TRBV4-1 and TRBJ2-1; a weak D match, TRBD2 (6 bases). The CDR3 runs to 15 residues. From germline, CDR1 is MGHRA and CDR2 YSYEKL. Deletions cut 0 bases from V and 7 bases from J, with 13 bases between. Here the CDR3 reads CASSQEWGRRNEQFF. The DNA of the CDR3 is TGCGCCAGCAGCCAAGAGTGGGGGAGGAGGAATGAGCAGTTCTTC.

V usage is TRBV4-1 and J usage is TRBJ2-7, with 7 bases identical to TRBD1. The germline CDR1 and CDR2 sequences are MGHRA and YSYEKL. This CDR3 is 16 amino acids long. Unmatched junction bases numbered 10, after V lost 0 bases and J lost 5 bases. CDR3 region: CASSQEPQGFGNEQYF. In DNA form, the CDR3 reads TGCGCCAGCAGCCAAGAGCCACAGGGGTTTGGGAACGAGCAGTACTTC.

The rearrangement uses TRBV14 and TRBJ1-6, with D perhaps matching TRBD1 (6 bases). CDR3 length: 18 amino acids. Germline V gene data show CDR1 as SGHDN and CDR2 as FVKESK. Trimming removed 1 base from V and 4 bases from J, with 17 bases in between. Here the CDR3 reads CASSQGPPDSFYNSPLHF. The CDR3 DNA reads as TGTGCCAGCAGCCAAGGACCACCGGACAGCTTTTATAATTCACCCCTCCACTTT.

About this clone: Sequence at one end of the junction differs from germline and may be a read error. The chain carries TRBV7-8 and TRBJ1-2, with D uncertain. CDR1 and CDR2 from the germline V gene are SGHVS and FQNEAQ. This CDR3 region has 15 residues. CDR3 sequence (DNA): TGTGCCAGCAGCCCCGGGGAGGTCAGGCAATATGACTACACCTTC. Translated: CASSPGEVRQYDYTF. Looking up the rest from reference TRBV7-8 and TRBJ1-2 gives the full variable domain: GAGVSQSPRYKVAKRGQDVALRCDPISGHVSLFWYQQALGQGPEFLTYFQNEAQLDKSGLPSDRFFAERPEGSVSTLKIQRTQQEDSAVYLCASSPGEVRQYDYTFGSGTRLTVV.

V and J are TRBV4-1 and TRBJ2-7; 8 nucleotides align to TRBD1. The CDR3 contains 14 residues. The germline CDR1 and CDR2 sequences are MGHRA and YSYEKL. V lost 4 bases to trimming and J lost 5 bases; unmatched junction nucleotides: 7. Here the CDR3 DNA reads TGCGCCAGCAGCCGGGAGGACAGGGCCGACGAGCAGTACTTC. Protein product: CASSREDRADEQYF.

This chain connects TRBV5-5 to TRBJ2-1; 12 bases agree with TRBD1. The CDR3 totals 16 residues. With 2 bases clipped from V and 5 bases from J, the junction kept 5 bases outside the gene matches. Germline V gene data show CDR1 as SGHKS and CDR2 as YYEKEE (reference sequence). CDR3: CASSFGTGGRNNEQFF. CDR3 DNA sequence: TGTGCCAGCAGCTTCGGGACAGGGGGCCGAAACAATGAGCAGTTCTTC.

This chain connects TRBV18 to TRBJ2-1, with TRBD1 matching over 8 bases. Losses at the gene ends were 3 bases for V and 3 bases for J; bases not matched to a gene: 22. The CDR3 is made up of 21 amino acids. In germline, CDR1 is KGHSH, CDR2 LQKENI. In DNA, the CDR3 is TGTGCCAGCTCACCGGAGCCACAGACAGGGGATAAGGCTATGGGCTACAATGAGCAGTTCTTC. This encodes CASSPEPQTGDKAMGYNEQFF.

This rearrangement joins TRBV5-1 to TRBJ2-1; 8 nucleotides line up with TRBD1. Germline V CDR1 and CDR2: SGHRS, YFSETQ. V dropped 6 bases and J dropped 6; count of bases not matched to a gene: 2. The CDR3 extends over 12 amino acids. The CDR3 spells CASKDRGNEQFF. Written as DNA, the CDR3 is TGCGCCAGCAAAGACAGGGGCAATGAGCAGTTCTTC.

This clone came up once. The chain couples TRBV12-5 to TRBJ2-6; TRBD1 aligns across 8 bases. The germline V gene has CDR1 LGHNT and CDR2 FRNRAP. V lost 2 bases, J lost 0 bases, and 12 bases stayed unmatched. There are 20 residues in the CDR3. Written as DNA, the CDR3 is TGTGCTAGTGGTTTGAGACGGACAGGGCAAGGGAGCTCTGGGGCCAACGTCCTGACTTTC. Encoded protein: CASGLRRTGQGSSGANVLTF.